One sample yielded the 31 T cell receptor beta chains listed below, sequenced in a study of OX40 agonist ivuxolimab in advanced cancers. Using immunoSEQ multiplex PCR, the repertoire was profiled, and TCRdb retains in-frame clones only, with some absent. The sample lists some 83,000 clones; roughly 80% were seen once. The starting material was CD4+ or CD8+ T cells sorted from blood, obtained in a trial of the OX40 agonist ivuxolimab. The receptor source for this set is an adult with an advanced solid tumor such as melanoma, head and neck, liver or kidney cancer.

This chain joins TRBV10-3 and TRBJ1-5; possible D gene TRBD1, 5 bases. The V end lost 5 bases, the J end lost 5 bases, and 13 bases lay between the germline ends. CDR3 length: 14 amino acids. The germline CDR1 and CDR2 sequences are ENHRY and SYGVKD. CDR3 region: CAISRGGDYQPQHF. In DNA, the CDR3 is TGTGCCATCAGTCGCGGGGGGGATTATCAGCCCCAGCATTTT.

The chain links TRBV6-5 to TRBJ2-7; TRBD1 matches at 7 bases. V shed 5 bases and J 0 bases; nucleotides not matched to a gene: 4. Per germline, CDR1 MNHEY and CDR2 SVGAGI. The CDR3 is 14 residues long. CDR3 in amino acids: CASSRTGRSYEQYF. The DNA for the CDR3 is TGTGCCAGCAGTAGGACAGGCCGCTCCTACGAGCAGTACTTC.

The genes are TRBV7-2 and TRBJ1-4; D unresolved. Trimming took off 3 bases at V and 6 bases at J, with 11 bases between the two ends. The CDR3 is made up of 14 amino acids. Germline V gene lookup returns CDR1 SGHTA and CDR2 FQGNSA. The CDR3 DNA is TGTGCCAGCAGCTTCCAGGTTGGGGATGAAAAACTGTTTTTT. Translating gives CASSFQVGDEKLFF.

The V call is TRBV5-1, the J call TRBJ1-2, with D possibly matching TRBD1 (6 bases). Germline lookup yields CDR1 SGHRS and CDR2 YFSETQ. The CDR3 length is 11 residues. Deletions cut 4 bases from V and 10 bases from J, with 11 bases between. The CDR3 coding sequence is TGCGCCAGCAGCCGGGACACCCACTACACCTTC. This encodes CASSRDTHYTF.

The chain is built from TRBV11-3 and TRBJ2-3; the match to TRBD2 covers 11 bases. This CDR3 spans 16 amino acids. Per germline, CDR1 SGHNT and CDR2 YENEEA. With 5 bases clipped from V and 0 bases from J, the junction kept 4 bases outside the gene matches. DNA of the CDR3: TGTGCCAGCAGCCCGGGACTAGCGGCTAGCACAGATACGCAGTATTTT. Encoded protein: CASSPGLAASTDTQYF.

This CDR3 is CAWARVYAGANVLTF. The CDR3 coding sequence is TGTGCCTGGGCTCGAGTTTATGCTGGGGCCAACGTCCTGACTTTC. The chain uses TRBV30 and TRBJ2-6; D gene uncertain. V lost 5 bases to trimming and J lost 2 bases, with 13 bases between them. Germline CDR1 reads GTSNPN; CDR2 reads SVGIG (reference sequence). This CDR3 comprises 15 residues. Combining the CDR3 with reference TRBV30 and TRBJ2-6 gives the whole variable domain SQTIHQWPATLVQPVGSPLSLECTVEGTSNPNLYWYRQAAGRGLQLLFYSVGIGQISSEVPQNLSASRPQDRQFILSSKKLLLSDSGFYLCAWARVYAGANVLTFGAGSRLTVL.

V and J are TRBV30 and TRBJ1-4, with D hard to call. The germline V gene has CDR1 GTSNPN and CDR2 SVGIG (reference sequence). Between the trimmed V and J ends, which lost 4 bases and 4 bases, there was a span of 16 bases. The length of the CDR3 is 15 residues. The CDR3 spells CAWTGPRRGNEKLFF. The CDR3 region has the DNA TGTGCCTGGACCGGGCCCCGTCGGGGTAATGAAAAACTGTTTTTT.

The chain has TRBV4-1 and TRBJ2-7; D remains ambiguous. Trimming shortened V by 4 bases and J by 0 bases, and 13 bases separated the two germline ends. The germline gives CDR1 MGHRA, CDR2 YSYEKL. This CDR3 has 15 amino acids. As DNA, the CDR3 is TGCGCCAGCAGCCTTTCAGACCTGAGCTCCTACGAGCAGTACTTC. It encodes CASSLSDLSSYEQYF.

This chain joins TRBV6-5 and TRBJ1-2; 7 nucleotides align to TRBD1. Germline V lookup: CDR1 MNHEY, CDR2 SVGAGI. The CDR3 spans 14 residues. V dropped 8 bases and J dropped 4; count of bases not matched to a gene: 10. The CDR3 bases are TGTGCCAGCTCCCCATTGGGACAGTCCTATGGCTACACCTTC. This sequence encodes CASSPLGQSYGYTF.

In the case of this clone: The junction departs from the called germline gene at one end, perhaps through a read error. J is TRBJ1-5 and V is TRBV6-5; D is unclear. This CDR3 has 15 amino acids. Looked up from germline, CDR1 is MNHEY and CDR2 is SVGAGI. The CDR3 coding sequence is TGTGCCAGCAGTTACTCTGCGGGGAGCAGTCAGCCCCAGCATTTT. Amino acid sequence: CASSYSAGSSQPQHF.

Only a few counts were recorded for this clone. The chain has TRBV9 and TRBJ2-2; D might be TRBD1 (6 bases). CDR1 and CDR2 from the germline V gene are SGDLS and YYNGEE. CDR3 length equals 15 residues. V lost 4 bases and J lost 0, with 10 bases in between. Here the CDR3 DNA reads TGTGCCAGCAGCCCAACAGGGTCGAACACCGGGGAGCTGTTTTTT. Its protein product is CASSPTGSNTGELFF.

The gene calls are TRBV6-1 and TRBJ1-5; D gene unclear. The CDR3 is 13 amino acids. Trimming took 2 bases from V and 10 from J, leaving 12 bases between them. Looked up from germline, CDR1 is MNHNS and CDR2 is SASEGT. CDR3 sequence: CASSETPSGPQHF. The CDR3 bases are TGTGCCAGCAGTGAAACACCGTCGGGCCCCCAGCATTTT.

V gene TRBV7-9 combines with J gene TRBJ1-2; D is perhaps TRBD1 (6 bases). Germline loops: CDR1 SEHNR, CDR2 FQNEAQ (reference sequence). Trimming cost V 6 bases and J 6 bases, with 23 bases left between them. The CDR3 has 16 residues. CDR3 sequence: CASRESGAGLLNGYTF. CDR3 nucleotides: TGTGCCAGCAGAGAATCAGGGGCAGGGCTGTTGAATGGCTACACCTTC.

J is TRBJ2-7 and V is TRBV5-1; D might be TRBD1 (6 bases). V was pared by 2 bases and J by 5 bases, with 20 bases between. The CDR3 has 16 amino acids. Germline V gene lookup returns CDR1 SGHRS and CDR2 YFSETQ. CDR3 in DNA: TGCGCCAGCAGCTTCGAAGGGACACGAGCCAGCCACGAGCAGTACTTC. It yields the protein CASSFEGTRASHEQYF.

This rearrangement joins TRBV6-5 to TRBJ1-2, with TRBD1 matching over 8 bases. The germline CDR1 and CDR2 sequences are MNHEY and SVGAGI. V was clipped by 0 bases and J by 4 bases; unmatched bases: 4. The CDR3 sequence is 15 residues long. The CDR3 is CASSYSAGGSYGYTF. CDR3 bases: TGTGCCAGCAGTTACTCAGCAGGGGGCAGCTATGGCTACACCTTC.

The chain combines TRBV7-6 with TRBJ2-7; 7 bases are a match to TRBD1. The CDR3 is 14 amino acids. CDR1 SGHVS and CDR2 FNYEAQ come from the germline V gene. The V gene end was trimmed by 3 bases and the J gene end by 5 bases; junction bases not matched to a gene: 7. CDR3 DNA sequence: TGTGCCAGCAGCTTGTCGGACAGGTTTGACGAGCAGTACTTC. Its protein is CASSLSDRFDEQYF.

The V call is TRBV18, the J call TRBJ2-5, with a possible D match to TRBD1 (5 bases). In germline, CDR1 is KGHSH, CDR2 LQKENI. The CDR3 consists of 13 residues. Trimming stripped 3 bases from V and 4 bases from J, with 9 bases between. CDR3 bases: TGTGCCAGCTCACCGGATCAGGGAGAGACCCAGTACTTC. Its protein is CASSPDQGETQYF.

V and J are TRBV19 and TRBJ1-1, with a weak D call TRBD1 (6 bases). There are 14 residues in the CDR3. CDR1 is LNHDA, CDR2 SQIVND, per germline (reference sequence). Trimming removed 1 base at V and 5 bases at J, with 11 bases between. The CDR3 DNA reads TGTGCCAGTAGTATAGGAACAGGGATGACTGAAGCTTTCTTT. Its protein product is CASSIGTGMTEAFF.

The rearrangement uses TRBV7-8 and TRBJ2-1; TRBD1 is a possible D gene (5 bases). The V end was cut by 5 bases, the J end by 5 bases, with 16 bases between. Germline CDR1 is SGHVS and CDR2 is FQNEAQ. The CDR3 has 15 amino acids. CDR3 DNA: TGTGCCAGCAGCCTTAACGTCAGGGTCGACAATGAGCAGTTCTTC. As protein: CASSLNVRVDNEQFF.

The V call is TRBV10-1, the J call TRBJ2-1; 12 nucleotides match TRBD2. V lost 3 bases and J lost 4; bases outside the gene matches: 16. Germline lookup yields CDR1 WNHNN and CDR2 SYGVQD (reference sequence). This CDR3 has 20 residues. For the CDR3, the DNA is TGCGCCAGCAGTGACCCTTATCCCCTAGCGGGAGGGCCAGGGTACAATGAGCAGTTCTTC. It codes for CASSDPYPLAGGPGYNEQFF.

In its sample, this clone was seen once. The chain uses TRBV2 and TRBJ1-2; tentative D call: TRBD1 (6 bases). CDR1 is SNHLY, CDR2 FYNNEI, per germline. The V end was cut by 6 bases, the J end by 3 bases, with 8 bases between. The CDR3 runs 12 residues. The CDR3 DNA reads TGTGCCAGCAGGGGGGGCGACTATGGCTACACCTTC. Translating gives CASRGGDYGYTF.

The chain employs TRBV18 and TRBJ1-1, with a possible D match to TRBD1 (6 bases). Trimming removed 3 bases from V and 6 bases from J, with 20 bases in between. The CDR3 consists of 16 residues. The germline CDR1 and CDR2 sequences are KGHSH and LQKENI. CDR3 loop: CASSPSGASGAPEAFF. The CDR3 nucleotides are TGTGCCAGCTCACCCTCCGGAGCCTCGGGGGCCCCTGAAGCTTTCTTT.

Only one count was recorded for this clone. At one boundary the junction diverges from the germline segment, which might be a read error. The gene calls are TRBV7-7 and TRBJ2-1; 11 bases line up with TRBD2. The CDR3 spans 18 residues. Per the germline V gene, CDR1 is SSHAT and CDR2 is FNYEAQ (reference sequence). The CDR3 nucleotides read TGTGCTAGCAGCCCCTGGGCGTTAGCGGGGGGGCCACGGAATGAGCAGTTCTTC. It codes for CASSPWALAGGPRNEQFF.

This clone has just one count. The V and J genes are TRBV19 and TRBJ2-2, with D perhaps TRBD1 or TRBD2 (5 bases each). CDR3 size: 16 residues. V lost 5 bases and J 4 bases, leaving 17 bases between the germline ends. Per the germline V gene, CDR1 is LNHDA and CDR2 is SQIVND (reference sequence). CDR3 residues: CASSAARGAGTGELFF. The CDR3 DNA is TGTGCCAGTAGTGCCGCAAGGGGCGCGGGCACCGGGGAGCTGTTTTTT.

The chain employs TRBV19 and TRBJ2-1, with TRBD1 matching over 7 bases. This CDR3 comprises 15 residues. V dropped 7 bases and J dropped 2; count of bases not matched to a gene: 8. The germline V gene has CDR1 LNHDA and CDR2 SQIVND (reference sequence). CDR3 region: CASTGSGQPYNEQFF. The CDR3 coding sequence is TGTGCCAGTACAGGATCGGGACAGCCCTACAATGAGCAGTTCTTC.

V is TRBV11-1 and J is TRBJ1-1; a possible D gene is TRBD1 (5 bases). CDR1 is SGHAT, CDR2 FQDESV, per germline (reference sequence). V was trimmed by 2 bases and J by 4 bases, leaving 14 bases between them. This CDR3 is built from 15 residues. The CDR3 region is CASSLLESRGTEAFF. The CDR3 region has the DNA TGTGCCAGCAGCTTATTGGAGAGTAGGGGCACTGAAGCTTTCTTT.

V gene TRBV5-1 combines with J gene TRBJ2-3; 9 bases are a match to TRBD2. The CDR3 loop spans 14 amino acids. Unmatched junction bases numbered 10, after V lost 3 bases and J lost 11 bases. Germline V gives CDR1 SGHRS, CDR2 YFSETQ. In DNA, the CDR3 is TGCGCCAGCAGCTCGGGACTAGCCGACACCCAGCAGTATTTT. The encoded protein is CASSSGLADTQQYF.

The V and J genes are TRBV11-3 and TRBJ2-5; 7 nucleotides match TRBD2. CDR3 size: 13 residues. The germline V gene encodes CDR1 SGHNT and CDR2 YENEEA. The trim removed 5 bases at V and 5 bases at J, leaving 5 bases unmatched. CDR3 sequence: CASSGTISETQYF. The CDR3 DNA follows: TGTGCCAGCAGCGGGACTATTTCGGAGACCCAGTACTTC.

The chain is built from TRBV28 and TRBJ1-5; D uncertain. The CDR3 extends over 13 amino acids. The germline gives CDR1 MDHEN, CDR2 SYDVKM. V was cut by 2 bases and J by 5 bases, with 7 bases left in between. The CDR3 protein is CASSLGGDQPQHF. In DNA form, the CDR3 reads TGTGCCAGCAGTTTAGGAGGAGATCAGCCCCAGCATTTT.

The chain has TRBV6-1 and TRBJ2-5, with D maybe TRBD1 (6 bases). Per germline, CDR1 MNHNS and CDR2 SASEGT. The CDR3 consists of 16 residues. V lost 1 base and J 5 bases, leaving 17 bases between the germline ends. The CDR3 sequence: CASSEGTAPSLETQYF. CDR3 bases: TGTGCCAGCAGTGAAGGGACAGCCCCTTCGTTGGAGACCCAGTACTTC.

V is TRBV5-4 and J is TRBJ2-1; 12 nucleotides match TRBD2. V trimming: 2 bases; J trimming: 5 bases; junction bases outside the gene matches: 5. The germline V gene has CDR1 SGHNT and CDR2 YYREEE (reference sequence). The CDR3 covers 16 residues. CDR3 nucleotide sequence: TGTGCCAGCAGCTTAACTAGCGGGGGGATCAACAATGAGCAGTTCTTC. Protein sequence: CASSLTSGGINNEQFF.